These 30 T cell receptor beta chains share one sample of origin, sequenced in a study of tumor-infiltrating lymphocytes in primary liver carcinoma. Between roughly 17 and 31 mg of unsorted bulk tissue served as the source from which RNA and DNA were co-extracted. Using a constant-region primer together with ProtoScript II reverse transcriptase, TCR beta cDNA was made from 500 to 650 ng of total RNA. Construction of TCR beta libraries relied on three successive nested multiplex PCR rounds employing slightly modified ARM-PCR. Both of the initial two PCR rounds ran for around 10 cycles and employed TRBV1-TRBV30 forward primers alongside a C-beta reverse primer. MiXCR, run by TCRdb on the multiplex PCR reads, gives a single entry per CDR3 protein. The table lists 84,000 or so distinct CDR3 sequences, roughly 72% of them singletons. The sequencing sample was made of liver tumor tissue from sampling region 1. Regarding subset: tumor region T1, superior pole. The receptor source for this set is a man aged 40-49 years with primary liver carcinoma and hepatitis B virus infection.

For this clonotype: A much larger clone is a single base away; this may be a read error. The chain has TRBV28 and TRBJ2-7, with D maybe TRBD1 (7 bases). In germline, CDR1 is MDHEN, CDR2 SYDVKM. This CDR3 is built from 14 residues. DNA for the CDR3: TGTGTCAGCAGTTTAGGAGGGGGCGCGTTCGAGCAGTACTTC. Translation gives CVSSLGGGAFEQYF.

J is TRBJ2-7 and V is TRBV18; D not certain. This CDR3 contains 13 residues. V was cut by 3 bases and J by 7 bases, with 13 bases left in between. Looked up from germline, CDR1 is KGHSH and CDR2 is LQKENI. The CDR3 coding sequence is TGTGCCAGCTCACCGACTGCGTTGGGAGAGCAGTACTTC. It specifies CASSPTALGEQYF.

With respect to this clonotype: Mismatch with germline at one junction end may stem from a read error. The rearrangement links TRBV7-9 to TRBJ2-7; TRBD1 is a possible D gene (5 bases). The V gene's germline CDR1 is SEHNR and CDR2 FQNEAQ (reference sequence). The CDR3 sequence is 12 residues long. The DNA of the CDR3 is TGTGCCAGCAGCTTAGTAAGGGGCGAGCAGTGCTTC. Its protein product is CASSLVRGEQCF.

In the case of this clonotype: One end of the junction fails to match germline, which may point to a read error. The genes are TRBV6-5 and TRBJ2-1; 13 bases match TRBD2. Per the germline V gene, CDR1 is MNHEY and CDR2 is SVGAGI. The CDR3 has 19 residues. The CDR3 DNA follows: TGTACCAGCAGTCCCGGTACTAGCGGGAGGGCCGGCGCCCACAATGAGCAGTTCTTC. It encodes CTSSPGTSGRAGAHNEQFF.

A remark on this clonotype: A junction end diverges from the germline sequence, so it may reflect a read error. V usage is TRBV6-6 and J usage is TRBJ1-5; D not certain. Germline-derived CDR1 and CDR2 are MNHNY and SVGAGI (reference sequence). The CDR3 loop spans 12 amino acids. CDR3 bases: TGTGCCACCAGTCCCCCCAATCAGCCCAAGCATTTT. It yields the protein CATSPPNQPKHF.

In regard to this clonotype: Its ends do not fully match the called genes, so a read error is possible. The rearrangement uses TRBV29-1 and TRBJ2-5; D unresolved. Germline-derived CDR1 and CDR2 are SQVTM and ANQGSEA. The CDR3 has 10 amino acids. The CDR3 loop reads CSVDQETHCF. CDR3 DNA sequence: TGCAGCGTTGACCAAGAGACCCATTGCTTC. Full variable domain (remainder filled in from reference TRBV29-1 and TRBJ2-5): SAVISQKPSRDICQRGTSLTIQCQVDSQVTMMFWYRQQPGQSLTLIATANQGSEATYESGFVIDKFPISRPNLTFSTLTVSNMSPEDSSIYLCSVDQETHCFGPGTRLLVL.

As concerns this clonotype: One end of the junction fails to match germline, which may point to a read error. The chain links TRBV11-1 to TRBJ2-1; 8 nucleotides line up with TRBD2. Germline CDR1 SGHAT, CDR2 FQDESV (reference sequence). This CDR3 has 15 amino acids. Here the CDR3 reads CASTKGSGNGNEQLF. DNA for the CDR3: TGTGCCAGCACCAAGGGTAGCGGGAATGGGAATGAGCAGCTCTTC.

For this clonotype: A junction end diverges from the germline sequence, so it may reflect a read error. The chain joins TRBV28 to TRBJ1-5; D gene uncertain. CDR3 length: 12 residues. CDR1 is MDHEN, CDR2 SYDVKM, per germline. Here the CDR3 reads CASINANQHQHF. CDR3 nucleotide sequence: TGTGCCAGCATTAACGCAAATCAGCACCAGCATTTT.

Turning to this clonotype: A much larger clone differs from this one at a single base, so this may be a read error. The chain employs TRBV10-3 and TRBJ2-7, with TRBD2 matching over 8 bases. The CDR3 length is 16 residues. CDR1 and CDR2 (germline): ENHRY, SYGVKD. The trim removed 2 bases at V and 3 bases at J, leaving 9 bases unmatched. In nucleotides, the CDR3 is TGTGCCATCAGTGAGGGTGACTCGGGGGGGGGCTACGAGCAGTACTTC. The encoded protein is CAISEGDSGGGYEQYF.

The rearrangement joins TRBV4-1 to TRBJ1-5, with 9 bases identical to TRBD1. CDR1 is MGHRA, CDR2 YSYEKL, per germline. With V trimmed by 9 bases and J by 4 bases, 19 bases remained unmatched. The CDR3 covers 18 residues. The CDR3 region is CARRQGPGTGYGNQPQHF. The DNA of the CDR3 is TGCGCCAGGCGCCAAGGTCCCGGGACAGGGTACGGTAATCAGCCCCAGCATTTT.

J is TRBJ2-7 and V is TRBV20-1; a possible D gene is TRBD2 (6 bases). V shed 4 bases and J shed 3 bases, with 19 bases lying between them. This CDR3 region has 15 residues. Per germline, CDR1 DFQATT and CDR2 SNEGSKA (reference sequence). DNA for the CDR3: TGCAGTGCTACCCCCCCTAACGGGAGTATCTACGAGCAGTACTTC. Its protein is CSATPPNGSIYEQYF.

V and J are TRBV11-2 and TRBJ2-3; D might be TRBD1 (6 bases). The CDR3 extends over 14 amino acids. Germline V gene data show CDR1 as SGHAT and CDR2 as FQNNGV. CDR3 sequence reads: CTVSISRGSDTQYF. CDR3 bases: TGTACCGTCAGCATATCCAGGGGATCAGATACGCAGTATTTT.

Turning to this clonotype: A much larger clone differs from this one at a single base, so this may be a read error. CDR3 residues: CVSSLRGLYEQYF. The CDR3 DNA sequence: TGTGTCAGCAGCTTGAGGGGGTTGTACGAGCAGTACTTC. This rearrangement joins TRBV5-6 to TRBJ2-7; a possible D gene is TRBD1 (6 bases). The CDR3 is 13 residues long. Germline V gene lookup returns CDR1 SGHDT and CDR2 YYEEEE.

This clonotype was picked up one time. One junction end does not reproduce the germline sequence, and a read error may be involved. The CDR3 sequence is CTSSESVTGDTQYF. CDR3 bases: TGCACCAGCAGTGAGTCAGTGACTGGGGATACGCAGTATTTT. J is TRBJ2-3 and V is TRBV10-1; D ambiguous. Looked up from germline, CDR1 is WNHNN and CDR2 is SYGVQD (reference sequence). The CDR3 length is 14 residues.

Of note for this clonotype: A read error may produce the germline difference seen at one junction end. The chain joins TRBV12-3 or TRBV12-4 to TRBJ2-1; 8 nucleotides agree with TRBD1. This CDR3 contains 14 residues. CDR3 sequence reads: CGSSLGQDYNEQFF. DNA for the CDR3: TGTGGCAGCAGTTTGGGACAGGATTACAATGAGCAGTTCTTC.

The V call is TRBV11-2, the J call TRBJ1-1; 10 bases agree with TRBD1. With V trimmed by 5 bases and J by 13 bases, 22 bases remained unmatched. Germline V gene data show CDR1 as SGHAT and CDR2 as FQNNGV. The CDR3 has 17 residues. CDR3 sequence: CASSRMVGQGFGTEVFF. Here the CDR3 DNA reads TGTGCCAGCAGCCGAATGGTGGGACAGGGGTTCGGCACTGAGGTTTTCTTT.

Notes on this clonotype: A much larger clone differs from this one at a single base, so this may be a read error. The chain carries TRBV28 and TRBJ1-1; a weak D match, TRBD1 (5 bases). Germline loops: CDR1 MDHEN, CDR2 SYDVKM. This CDR3 spans 15 amino acids. The CDR3 loop is CTSSSQGHLNTEAFF. The CDR3 DNA sequence: TGTACCAGCAGTTCGCAAGGACATTTGAACACTGAAGCTTTCTTT.

This clonotype was seen ten or more times. The V gene is TRBV25-1, the J gene TRBJ2-7; 13 bases fit TRBD2. The V and J ends lost 4 bases and 4 bases, in that order; junction bases with no gene match: 19. The V gene's germline CDR1 is MGHDK and CDR2 SYGVNS. The length of the CDR3 is 20 residues. CDR3 in DNA: TGTGCCAGCAGTGCTAACTCCGCCGCGGGACTAGCGGGGTCGGGTTACGAGCAGTACTTC. Encoded protein: CASSANSAAGLAGSGYEQYF.

As concerns this clonotype: Since no conserved phenylalanine or tryptophan closes the CDR3, a read error is the likely cause. The chain recombines TRBV6-1 with TRBJ1-5; 10 positions match TRBD1. The CDR3 is made up of 15 amino acids. CDR1 and CDR2 (germline): MNHNS, SASEGT. V lost 5 bases, J lost 3 bases, and 4 bases stayed unmatched. CDR3 region: CASSRGTGDNQPQHV. CDR3 coding DNA: TGTGCCAGCAGTAGGGGGACAGGGGACAATCAGCCCCAGCATGTT.

Concerning this clonotype itself: One end of the junction varies from germline; a read error may be responsible. This chain joins TRBV6-5 and TRBJ1-2; TRBD1 aligns across 7 bases. Germline lookup yields CDR1 MNHEY and CDR2 SVGAGI. CDR3 length: 17 amino acids. The CDR3 nucleotides read TGTGCCAGCAGTTACTTACGGACAGGTGGTTCCGGTTATGGCTACATCTTC. Translation: CASSYLRTGGSGYGYIF.

On this clonotype itself: Given the absence of the conserved phenylalanine or tryptophan at the CDR3 end, a read error is likely. No DNA is shown, since the ends of the CDR3 on it are uncertain; the CDR3 is the one TCRdb lists. The V and J genes are TRBV12-3 or TRBV12-4 and TRBJ1-1; TRBD1 reflects the table's D call only, with no check against the DNA. The CDR3 extends over 13 residues, inclusive of both ends. The CDR3 here is CASSRGRTTEDFL.

As concerns this clonotype: One junction end disagrees with the germline gene, perhaps due to a read error. The rearrangement links TRBV4-1 to TRBJ1-1; unclear D gene. This CDR3 is built from 18 residues. Per the germline V gene, CDR1 is MGHRA and CDR2 is YSYEKL. CDR3: CASGHGRYNILMNTEAFF. The CDR3 DNA sequence: TGCGCCAGCGGCCACGGCAGATACAACATCTTGATGAACACTGAAGCTTTCTTT.

The rearrangement links TRBV11-2 to TRBJ1-5; D is uncertain. The end of the DNA is better explained by TRBJ2-3, so the J call may be wrong. Germline loops: CDR1 SGHAT, CDR2 FQNNGV. The CDR3 sequence is 12 residues long. CDR3: CASRSPRQPQYF. The CDR3 coding sequence is TGTGCCAGCAGGTCGCCGCGGCAGCCCCAGTATTTT.

This clonotype was detected once. This chain joins TRBV10-1 and TRBJ2-2, with D uncertain. There are 13 residues in the CDR3. Germline lookup yields CDR1 WNHNN and CDR2 SYGVQD (reference sequence). Trimming stripped 6 bases from V and 8 bases from J, with 13 bases between. The CDR3 DNA reads TGCGCCAGCAGAGAGCTGGCGCCGGGGGAGCTGTTTTTT. The encoded protein is CASRELAPGELFF.

This clonotype has only one observation. This chain joins TRBV6-5 and TRBJ2-7; D is uncertain. V shed 4 bases and J shed 2 bases, with 24 bases lying between them. The germline V gene encodes CDR1 MNHEY and CDR2 SVGAGI. This CDR3 is 18 amino acids long. CDR3 nucleotides: TGTGCCAGCAGTTTCTCGTACTGGCGGACGAATACCCCCTACGAGCAGTACTTC. It encodes CASSFSYWRTNTPYEQYF.

The chain couples TRBV14 to TRBJ2-7; no reliable D call. Trimming removed 4 bases at V and 4 bases at J, with 14 bases between. CDR3 size: 14 residues. The V gene's germline CDR1 is SGHDN and CDR2 FVKESK. CDR3 region: CASSRRHFGYEQYF. Here the CDR3 DNA reads TGTGCCAGCAGCCGCCGGCACTTTGGGTACGAGCAGTACTTC. Variable domain in full (rest from reference TRBV14 and TRBJ2-7): EAGVTQFPSHSVIEKGQTVTLRCDPISGHDNLYWYRRVMGKEIKFLLHFVKESKQDESGMPNNRFLAERTGGTYSTLKVQPAELEDSGVYFCASSRRHFGYEQYFGPGTRLTVT.

As regards this clonotype: This sequence may be a read error, since a much larger clone differs from it by one base. The chain is built from TRBV5-5 and TRBJ1-2, with 7 bases matching TRBD1. Germline assignment: CDR1 SGHKS and CDR2 YYEKEE (reference sequence). CDR3 size: 13 residues. CDR3 in DNA: TGTGCCAACAGCGTTGACAGGGACTATGGCTACACCTTC. This translates into CANSVDRDYGYTF.

The chain combines TRBV11-1 with TRBJ2-5; no definite D call. Germline V CDR1 and CDR2: SGHAT, FQDESV (reference sequence). The CDR3 has 15 amino acids. V lost 1 base to trimming and J lost 4 bases, with 13 bases between them. CDR3 loop: CASSLDARPRETQYF. Written as DNA, the CDR3 is TGTGCCAGCAGCTTAGATGCGAGGCCCAGAGAGACCCAGTACTTC.

This clonotype is a singleton in its sample. A read error may be the cause here, since a much bigger clone is one base away. This rearrangement joins TRBV5-1 to TRBJ2-7; no firm D call. Germline CDR1 reads SGHRS; CDR2 reads YFSETQ. This CDR3 is built from 15 residues. Deletions cut 0 bases from V and 3 bases from J, with 13 bases between. CDR3 DNA: TGCGCCAGCAGCTTGGAAAAGGCGGTAGGCTACGAGCAGTACTTC. This gives the protein CASSLEKAVGYEQYF.

As concerns this clonotype: Lacking the conserved final phenylalanine or tryptophan, this CDR3 likely reflects a read error. No DNA is shown, since the ends of the CDR3 on it are uncertain; the CDR3 is the one TCRdb lists. The chain carries TRBV11-2 and TRBJ2-5; the D call of TRBD2 is as the table states it, not checked on the DNA. Germline V gene lookup returns CDR1 SGHAT and CDR2 FQNNGV. The CDR3 spans 16 amino acids, including both terminal residues. The CDR3 region is CTSRSRDSAHQETLYI.